This TCR beta chain appears in the sequencing data of a study of T cells in Graves' hyperthyroidism and ophthalmopathy. Looking at the study overall: Peripheral blood was obtained at initial diagnosis, preceding any treatment.

This clonotype was counted many times. RNA transcripts gave rise to amplified TCR beta CDR3 regions. First-round RT-PCR with HTBI primers amplified the TCR CDR3 region. TCRdb reprocessed the multiplex PCR reads via MiXCR and lists one record per CDR3 protein. The sample consists of hundreds of thousands of distinct CDR3 sequences, roughly 15% of them appearing once. Patients affected by ophthalmopathy presented a Clinical Activity Score of at least 3, a NOSPECS grade of at least 4, and disease duration below 3 months. Looked up from germline, CDR1 is MNHNS and CDR2 is SASEGT. The V and J ends lost 3 bases and 6 bases respectively, with 10 bases between them. CDR3 length: 13 residues.

The chain employs TRBV6-1 and TRBJ2-3; weak D call: TRBD2 (5 bases). The sequenced material came from blood. The sequence came from a man between 18 and 29 years old with Graves' ophthalmopathy. The CDR3 region is CASSEAGIDTQYF. CDR3 DNA sequence: TGTGCCAGCAGTGAGGCGGGTATCGATACGCAGTATTTT.